This entry is about one T cell receptor beta chain. This specimen belongs to a study of blood T cell repertoires in COVID-19. Study summary: COVID-19 samples, acute and convalescent, were from the United States, Italy and Spain. PBMCs, B-cell-depleted T cells, or T cells were the source of the cDNA or gDNA that made up the material.

Methods used by the authors: Amplification of reference gene primers was used by the study to estimate nucleated cell counts. Sequencing used immunoSEQ multiplex PCR; TCRdb keeps in-frame clones, though not all of them. V, J and clone size are those of that table, while D and trimming were read from the DNA. The sample has 190,000 or so clones; 78% are singletons. In germline, CDR1 is MDHEN, CDR2 SYDVKM. CDR3 length: 18 amino acids. The germline V and J ends were trimmed by 2 bases and 8 bases, with 27 bases remaining between them. Sequencing was done on a sample of peripheral blood. The chain recombines TRBV28 with TRBJ1-2; the D gene is possibly TRBD1 (5 bases). This receptor was taken from a woman of 80 years or more with active or convalescent COVID-19. The CDR3 DNA reads TGTGCCAGCAGTTTAAATGCACCCGCTTCCCCCAGGGCGGGAGGCTACACCTTC. This gives the protein CASSLNAPASPRAGGYTF.